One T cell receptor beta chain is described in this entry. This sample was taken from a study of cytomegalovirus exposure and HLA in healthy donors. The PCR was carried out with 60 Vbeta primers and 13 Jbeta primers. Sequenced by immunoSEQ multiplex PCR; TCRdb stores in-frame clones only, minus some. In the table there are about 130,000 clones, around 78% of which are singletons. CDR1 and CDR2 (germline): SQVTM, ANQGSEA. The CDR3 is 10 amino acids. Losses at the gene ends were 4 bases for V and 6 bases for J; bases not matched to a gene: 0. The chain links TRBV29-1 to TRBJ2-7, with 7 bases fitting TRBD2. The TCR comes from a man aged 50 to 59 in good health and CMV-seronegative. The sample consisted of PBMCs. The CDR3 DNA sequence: TGCAGCGTTGGGGAGGGCGAGCAGTACTTC. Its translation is CSVGEGEQYF.